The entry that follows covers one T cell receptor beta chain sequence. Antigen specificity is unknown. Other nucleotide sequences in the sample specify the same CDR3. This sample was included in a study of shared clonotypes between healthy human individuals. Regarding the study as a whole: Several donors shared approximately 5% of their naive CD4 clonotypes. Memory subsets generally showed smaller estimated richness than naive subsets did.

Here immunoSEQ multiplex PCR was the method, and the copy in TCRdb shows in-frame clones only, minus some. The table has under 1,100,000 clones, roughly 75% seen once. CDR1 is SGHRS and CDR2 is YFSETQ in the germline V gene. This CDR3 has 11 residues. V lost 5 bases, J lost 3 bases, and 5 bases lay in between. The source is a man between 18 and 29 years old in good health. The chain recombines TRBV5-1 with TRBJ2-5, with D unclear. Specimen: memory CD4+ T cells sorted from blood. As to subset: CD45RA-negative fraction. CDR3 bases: TGCGCCAGCAGAGAGGAAGAGACCCAGTACTTC. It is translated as CASREEETQYF.